This T cell receptor beta chain was identified during a study of PD-1 blockade in classical Hodgkin lymphoma. All trial patients relapsed after autologous stem cell transplantation. The CDR3 has 16 residues. Germline-derived CDR1 and CDR2 are KGHSH and LQKENI. After removal of 3 bases from V and 4 bases from J, the junction contained 7 bases not matched to a gene. TCRdb keeps only in-frame clones here, not all; method: immunoSEQ multiplex PCR. The sample yields more than 10,000 clones, roughly 80% seen once. The receptor's source is a human donor with classical Hodgkin lymphoma. The specimen comprised peripheral blood mononuclear cells (PBMCs), sampled at baseline. This sequence joins TRBV18 and TRBJ2-3; TRBD2 agrees at 10 bases. CDR3 coding DNA: TGTGCCAGCTCACCCTTGGCTAGCGGGAGTCCAGATACGCAGTATTTT. This sequence encodes CASSPLASGSPDTQYF.